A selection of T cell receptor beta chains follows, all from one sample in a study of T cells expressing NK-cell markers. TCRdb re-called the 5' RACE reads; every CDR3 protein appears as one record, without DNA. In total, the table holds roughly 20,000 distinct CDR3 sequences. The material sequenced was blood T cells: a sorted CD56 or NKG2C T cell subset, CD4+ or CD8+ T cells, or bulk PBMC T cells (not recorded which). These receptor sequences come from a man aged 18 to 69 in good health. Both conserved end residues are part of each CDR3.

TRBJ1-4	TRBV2	CASSGLPPNEKLFF
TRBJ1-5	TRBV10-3	CAISSENQPQHF
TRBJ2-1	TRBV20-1	CSARDYRGGTYNEQFF
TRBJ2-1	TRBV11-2	CASSLIAAGGPHEQFF
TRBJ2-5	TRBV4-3	CASSQETGVQETQYF
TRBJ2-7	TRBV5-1	CASSLGQGSDEQYF
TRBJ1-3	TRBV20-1	CSARVAGLDGNTIYF
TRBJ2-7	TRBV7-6	CASSLADSSGRAYEQYF
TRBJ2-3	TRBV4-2	CASSPGTGSTDTQYF
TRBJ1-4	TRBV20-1	CSARRGNEKLFF
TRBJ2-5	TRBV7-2	CASSLDGGSVAETQYF
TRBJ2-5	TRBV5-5	CASTFGSSTAETQYF
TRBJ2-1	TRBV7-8	CASSIDRGSSYNEQFF
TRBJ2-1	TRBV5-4	CASSLTPGPQGNEQFF
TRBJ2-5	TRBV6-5	CASSYSNRYIETQYF
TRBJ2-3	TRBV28	CASRAGATQYF
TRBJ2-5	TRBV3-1	CASSQYREGRTQYF